This entry features one TCR beta chain sequence. The method was immunoSEQ multiplex PCR; TCRdb's version includes in-frame clones alone and lacks a portion of them. The sample contains hundreds of thousands of clones, about 85% of which appear only once. The data are from a study of blood T cell repertoires in COVID-19. The overall study: In each case, the material was cDNA or gDNA derived from T cells, B-cell-depleted T cells, or PBMCs.

Losses at the gene ends were 7 bases for V and 5 bases for J; bases not matched to a gene: 16. CDR3 size: 17 residues. From germline, CDR1 is SNHLY and CDR2 FYNNEI. The clonotype comes from a human donor in a cohort sampled during active COVID-19. The chain links TRBV2 to TRBJ2-1; 8 nucleotides agree with TRBD2. Sequenced: peripheral blood. The CDR3 loop reads CASKLWSGAGVNNEQFF. In nucleotides, the CDR3 is TGTGCCAGCAAGCTTTGGTCAGGAGCGGGAGTAAACAATGAGCAGTTCTTC.